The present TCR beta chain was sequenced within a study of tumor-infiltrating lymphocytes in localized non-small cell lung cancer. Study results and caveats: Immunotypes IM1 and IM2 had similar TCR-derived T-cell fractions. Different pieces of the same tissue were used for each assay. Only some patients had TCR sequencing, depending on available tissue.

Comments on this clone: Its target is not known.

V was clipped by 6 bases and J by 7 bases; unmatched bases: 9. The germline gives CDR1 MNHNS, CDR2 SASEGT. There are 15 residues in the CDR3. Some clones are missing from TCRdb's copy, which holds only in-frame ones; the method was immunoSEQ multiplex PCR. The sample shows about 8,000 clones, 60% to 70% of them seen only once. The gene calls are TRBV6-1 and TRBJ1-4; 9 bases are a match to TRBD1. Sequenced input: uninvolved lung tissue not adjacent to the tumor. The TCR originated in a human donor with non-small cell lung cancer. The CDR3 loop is CASRDAGTGFEKLFF. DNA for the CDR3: TGTGCCAGCAGGGATGCCGGGACAGGGTTTGAAAAACTGTTTTTT.